This T cell receptor beta chain is from a study of graft-versus-host responses after intestinal transplantation. Study-wide context: Among the recipients, all got anti-thymocyte globulin induction and then tacrolimus and steroids for approximately 3 years. General observations from the study: Declining HvG levels early post-transplant were linked to peak circulating GvH clone levels.

With 5 bases clipped from V and 4 bases from J, the junction kept 11 bases outside the gene matches. Germline loops: CDR1 SGDLS, CDR2 YYNGEE. The CDR3 covers 16 residues. The table came from immunoSEQ multiplex PCR; TCRdb's copy has only in-frame clones and leaves some out. Of around 97,000 clones in the sample, over 85% were seen once. With respect to this clone: Its antigen remains unidentified.

The source of this sequence is a human donor who received an intestinal transplant. V usage is TRBV9 and J usage is TRBJ2-1, with 8 bases that match TRBD1. This material consisted of unstimulated CD8+ T cells sorted from spleen or lymph node cells, taken before intestinal transplant. CDR3 in DNA: TGTGCCAGCAGTCCCTTCCGGGACAGGCATTACAATGAGCAGTTCTTC. As protein: CASSPFRDRHYNEQFF.